This TCR beta chain was identified in a study of T cells after yellow fever vaccination. This CDR3 contains 13 residues. Germline lookup yields CDR1 MGHRA and CDR2 YSYEKL. Trimming stripped 3 bases from V and 3 bases from J, with 8 bases between. Synthesis of TCR cDNA relied on 5'RACE template switching, which attached a universal primer site and UMIs. MiXCR was run by TCRdb on the 5' RACE reads, yielding one entry per CDR3 protein. The table records some 80,000 distinct CDR3 sequences, approximately 12% of them present only once. This clonotype came up a few times. The chain is built from TRBV4-1 and TRBJ2-5; D is unclear. This TCR derives from a man younger than 35 who received the YFV17D yellow fever vaccine. The source material was CD8+ T cells not binding an NS4B(214-222) dextramer, sorted from PBMCs, sampled 21 days after the first yellow fever vaccination. The CDR3 loop is CASSQIGKETQYF. CDR3 nucleotide sequence: TGCGCCAGCAGCCAGATAGGGAAAGAGACCCAGTACTTC.